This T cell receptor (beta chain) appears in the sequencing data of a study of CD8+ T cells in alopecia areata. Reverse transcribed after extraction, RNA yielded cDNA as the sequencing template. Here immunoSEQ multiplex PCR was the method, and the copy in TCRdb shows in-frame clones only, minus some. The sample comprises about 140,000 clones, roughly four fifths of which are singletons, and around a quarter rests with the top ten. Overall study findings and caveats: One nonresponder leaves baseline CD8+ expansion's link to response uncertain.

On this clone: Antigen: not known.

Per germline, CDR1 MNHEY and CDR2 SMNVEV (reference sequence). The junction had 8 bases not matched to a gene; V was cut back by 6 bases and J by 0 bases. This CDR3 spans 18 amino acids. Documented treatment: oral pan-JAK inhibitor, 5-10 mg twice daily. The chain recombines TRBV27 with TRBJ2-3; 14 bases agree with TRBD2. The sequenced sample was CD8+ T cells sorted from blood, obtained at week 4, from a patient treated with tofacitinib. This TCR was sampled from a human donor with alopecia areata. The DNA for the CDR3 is TGTGCCAGCAGCACCGGGACTAGCGGGGGCTCTAGCACAGATACGCAGTATTTT. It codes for CASSTGTSGGSSTDTQYF.